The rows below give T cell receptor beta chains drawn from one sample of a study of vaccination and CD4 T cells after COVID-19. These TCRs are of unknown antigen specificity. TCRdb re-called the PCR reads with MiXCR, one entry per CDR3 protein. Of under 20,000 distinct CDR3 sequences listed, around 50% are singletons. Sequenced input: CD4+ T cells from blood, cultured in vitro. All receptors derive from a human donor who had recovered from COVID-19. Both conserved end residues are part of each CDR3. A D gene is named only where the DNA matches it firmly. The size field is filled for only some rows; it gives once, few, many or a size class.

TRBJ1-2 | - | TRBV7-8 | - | CASSLNSGTYYGYTF | TGTGCCAGCAGCTTAAACAGTGGGACATACTATGGCTACACCTTC
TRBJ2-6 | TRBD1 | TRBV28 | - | CASRPRGLGANVLTF | TGTGCCAGCAGACCGAGGGGGCTGGGGGCCAACGTCCTGACTTTC
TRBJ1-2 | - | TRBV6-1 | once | CASSPGGGSNYGYTF | TGTGCCAGCAGTCCCGGAGGGGGGTCCAACTATGGCTACACCTTC
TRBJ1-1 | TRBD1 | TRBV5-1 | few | CASSTSGQLLNTEAFF | TGCGCCAGCAGCACCTCGGGACAGCTCCTGAACACTGAAGCTTTCTTT
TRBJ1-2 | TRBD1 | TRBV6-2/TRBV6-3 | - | CASSLQDRGRLPYGYTF | TGTGCCAGCAGTCTACAGGACAGGGGGCGCCTCCCCTATGGCTACACCTTC
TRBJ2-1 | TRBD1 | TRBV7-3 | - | CASSLDRASYNEQFF | TGTGCCAGCAGCTTAGACAGGGCATCCTACAATGAGCAGTTCTTC
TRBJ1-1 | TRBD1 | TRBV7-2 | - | CASSLPRDRGLVNTEAFF | TGTGCCAGCAGCTTACCCCGGGACAGGGGGCTTGTGAACACTGAAGCTTTCTTT
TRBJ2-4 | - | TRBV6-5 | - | CASSYHGGIAKNIQYF | TGTGCCAGCAGTTACCACGGCGGGATAGCCAAAAACATTCAGTACTTC
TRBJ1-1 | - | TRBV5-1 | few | CASSLAGAGNTEAFF | TGCGCCAGCAGCTTGGCCGGGGCAGGGAACACTGAAGCTTTCTTT
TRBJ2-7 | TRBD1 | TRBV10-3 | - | CATRPDLGQGSAYEQYF | TGTGCCACACGACCCGACCTAGGACAGGGGAGTGCCTACGAGCAGTACTTC
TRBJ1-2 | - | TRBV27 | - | CASSFQGTYGYTF | TGTGCCAGCAGTTTCCAGGGGACCTATGGCTACACCTTC
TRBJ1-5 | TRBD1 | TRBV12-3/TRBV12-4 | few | CASRGGQGSQPQHF | TGTGCCAGCAGGGGGGGACAGGGCAGCCAGCCCCAGCATTTT
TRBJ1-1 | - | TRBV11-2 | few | CASSSRQAEAFF | TGTGCCAGCAGCTCCAGACAGGCCGAAGCTTTCTTT
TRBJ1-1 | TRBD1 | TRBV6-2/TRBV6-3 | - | CASRGQFLTEAFF | TGTGCCAGCAGGGGACAGTTCTTGACTGAAGCTTTCTTT
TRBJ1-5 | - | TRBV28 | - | CASSLGTSRQPQHF | TGTGCCAGCAGTTTGGGGACAAGTCGTCAGCCCCAGCATTTT
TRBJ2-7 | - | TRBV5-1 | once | CASSLASSANEQYF | TGCGCCAGCAGCTTGGCCTCTAGCGCCAACGAGCAGTACTTC
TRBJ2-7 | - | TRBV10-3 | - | CAASTGSGPSSYEQYF | TGTGCCGCATCTACTGGAAGCGGACCGAGCTCCTACGAGCAGTACTTC
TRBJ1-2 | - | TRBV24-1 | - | CATSDLTTGLNYGYTF | TGTGCCACCAGTGATTTGACGACGGGCCTTAACTATGGCTACACCTTC
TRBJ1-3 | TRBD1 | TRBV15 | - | CATSRDTGDGNTIYF | TGTGCCACCAGCAGAGATACAGGGGACGGAAACACCATATATTTT
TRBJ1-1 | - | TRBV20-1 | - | CSARRTPEAFF | TGCAGTGCTCGAAGGACCCCTGAAGCTTTCTTT
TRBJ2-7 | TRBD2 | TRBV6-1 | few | CASKPGAGSYEQYF | TGTGCCAGCAAGCCGGGAGCGGGGTCCTACGAGCAGTACTTC
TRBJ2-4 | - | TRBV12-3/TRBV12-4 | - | CASSRGGAENIQYF | TGTGCCAGCAGCCGAGGGGGGGCAGAAAACATTCAGTACTTC
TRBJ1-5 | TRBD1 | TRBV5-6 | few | CASSSSPGQANQPQHF | TGTGCCAGCAGCTCTAGTCCGGGACAGGCTAATCAGCCCCAGCATTTT
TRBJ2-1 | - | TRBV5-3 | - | CARSLDRAMDEQFF | TGTGCCAGAAGCTTGGACAGAGCCATGGATGAGCAGTTCTTC
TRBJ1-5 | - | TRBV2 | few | CASSVGTTGEQPQHF | TGTGCCAGCAGTGTGGGGACAACGGGGGAGCAGCCCCAGCATTTT
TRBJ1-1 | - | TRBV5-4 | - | CASSTMEGTEAFF | TGTGCCAGCAGCACAATGGAGGGCACTGAAGCTTTCTTT
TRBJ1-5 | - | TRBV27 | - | CASSLRNRGNQPQHF | TGTGCCAGCAGTTTAAGGAATCGTGGCAATCAGCCCCAGCATTTT
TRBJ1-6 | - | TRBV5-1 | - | CASSWGSRNSPLHF | TGCGCCAGCAGCTGGGGCAGTCGAAATTCACCCCTCCACTTT
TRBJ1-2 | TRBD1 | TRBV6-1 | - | CASSEGQGVVYTF | TGTGCCAGCAGCGAGGGACAGGGGGTTGTGTACACCTTC
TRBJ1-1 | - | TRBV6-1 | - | CASRKEGGFLYTEAFF | TGTGCCAGCCGAAAGGAAGGGGGGTTCCTCTACACTGAAGCTTTCTTT
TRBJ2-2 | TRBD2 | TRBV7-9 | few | CASSLGTSGSGTGELFF | TGTGCCAGCAGCTTAGGGACTAGCGGGAGTGGTACCGGGGAGCTGTTTTTT
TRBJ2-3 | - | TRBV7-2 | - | CASSLATDTQYF | TGTGCCAGCAGCTTAGCCACAGATACGCAGTATTTT
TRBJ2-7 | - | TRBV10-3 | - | CAISTDKGGLQQYF | TGTGCCATCAGTACCGACAAGGGGGGGCTGCAGCAGTACTTC
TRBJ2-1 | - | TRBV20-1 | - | CSADRRPGGMFF | TGCAGTGCTGACAGAAGACCGGGTGGGATGTTCTTC
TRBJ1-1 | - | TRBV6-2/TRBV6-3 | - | CASSYSFGGYAEAFF | TGTGCCAGCAGTTACTCCTTCGGGGGGTACGCTGAAGCTTTCTTT
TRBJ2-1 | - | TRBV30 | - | CAWSVPIGAPINEQFF | TGTGCCTGGAGTGTACCCATCGGAGCGCCCATCAATGAGCAGTTCTTC
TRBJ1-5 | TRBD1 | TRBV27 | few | CASSLKGANQPQHF | TGTGCCAGCAGTTTAAAGGGGGCTAATCAGCCCCAGCATTTT
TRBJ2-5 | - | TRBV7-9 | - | CASSYYQETQYF | TGTGCCAGCAGTTATTACCAAGAGACCCAGTACTTC
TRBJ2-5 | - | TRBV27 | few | CASSLTPHVRQETQYF | TGTGCCAGCAGTTTGACGCCCCACGTGAGGCAAGAGACCCAGTACTTC
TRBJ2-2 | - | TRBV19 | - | CASSTLTALGELFF | TGTGCCAGTAGTACCCTGACAGCCCTCGGGGAGCTGTTTTTT
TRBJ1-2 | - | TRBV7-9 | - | CASRPPGGGDGYTF | TGTGCCAGCAGGCCCCCGGGGGGTGGTGATGGCTACACCTTC
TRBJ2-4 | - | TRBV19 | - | CASSISSLNIQYF | TGTGCCAGTAGTATCTCCAGCTTAAACATTCAGTACTTC
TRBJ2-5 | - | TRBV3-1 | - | CASEGGEETQYF | TGTGCCAGCGAAGGGGGGGAAGAGACCCAGTACTTC
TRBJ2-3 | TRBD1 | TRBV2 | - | CASSEYRGWYF | TGTGCCAGCAGTGAATACAGGGGTTGGTATTTT
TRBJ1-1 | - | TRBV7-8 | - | CASSLEGRTEYTEAFF | TGTGCCAGCAGCTTGGAGGGACGGACTGAATACACTGAAGCTTTCTTT
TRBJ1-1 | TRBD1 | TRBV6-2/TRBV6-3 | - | CASSYEGQYTEAFF | TGTGCCAGCAGTTACGAGGGACAGTACACTGAAGCTTTCTTT
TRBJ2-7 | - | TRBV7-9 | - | CASNPAGGYEQYF | TGTGCCAGCAACCCAGCCGGCGGCTACGAGCAGTACTTC
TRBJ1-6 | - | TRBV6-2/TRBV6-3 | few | CASGGFGSPLHF | TGTGCCAGCGGGGGGTTTGGTTCACCCCTCCACTTT
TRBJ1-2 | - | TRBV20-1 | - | CSAREGTGTYGYTF | TGCAGTGCTAGAGAGGGGACCGGAACATATGGCTACACCTTC
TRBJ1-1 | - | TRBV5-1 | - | CASSLAGTTEAFF | TGCGCCAGCAGCTTGGCCGGGACCACTGAAGCTTTCTTT
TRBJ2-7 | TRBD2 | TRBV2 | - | CASSDMLAGGGQYF | TGTGCCAGCAGTGATATGTTAGCGGGAGGGGGGCAGTACTTC